The 28 T cell receptor beta chains reported below all come from one sample, sequenced in a study of regulatory T cells in long-lasting Graves disease. Relying on iRepertoire HTBI primers and Arm-PCR of CDR3 regions, the team built TCR beta libraries. TCRdb redid the calling of the multiplex PCR reads with MiXCR, one entry per CDR3 protein. The data contain about 310,000 distinct CDR3 sequences, around 21% of them singletons. Documented time point: persistent/refractory GD, antithyroid drugs over 5 years with positive TRAb. Construction of the TCR library relied on RNA isolated from PBMCs. This sample comprised peripheral blood mononuclear cells (PBMCs), obtained when the disease was refractory, from a patient treated with antithyroid drugs. The receptor set was obtained from a female donor with Graves disease.

In its sample, this clonotype was seen many times. The CDR3 DNA reads as TGTGCCAGCAGCAGAGGACAGGGAAAGGGCTTGGTGCAGTACTTC. Translated, it gives CASSRGQGKGLVQYF. The rearrangement uses TRBV11-1 and TRBJ2-7; 8 positions agree with TRBD1. This CDR3 contains 15 residues. Germline V CDR1 and CDR2: SGHAT, FQDESV (reference sequence). Trimming removed 5 bases from V and 9 bases from J; junction bases left unmatched: 15.

The chain carries TRBV2 and TRBJ2-1, with 9 bases identical to TRBD2. V dropped 6 bases and J dropped 8; count of bases not matched to a gene: 11. This CDR3 has 15 amino acids. Germline values: CDR1 SNHLY, CDR2 FYNNEI. The CDR3 sequence: CASRQTGLAVDEQFF. The CDR3 DNA reads TGTGCCAGCAGACAGACGGGACTAGCCGTCGATGAGCAGTTCTTC.

This clonotype has at least ten counts. The V and J genes are TRBV28 and TRBJ1-5; 9 bases map to TRBD1. Losses at the gene ends were 7 bases for V and 7 bases for J; bases not matched to a gene: 8. Germline values: CDR1 MDHEN, CDR2 SYDVKM. The CDR3 length is 14 residues. The CDR3 is CASTKQGAGQPQHF. Written as DNA, the CDR3 is TGTGCCAGCACGAAACAGGGGGCTGGGCAGCCCCAGCATTTT.

The chain couples TRBV28 to TRBJ2-7, with a weak D call TRBD2 (5 bases). Germline lookup yields CDR1 MDHEN and CDR2 SYDVKM. Trimming took off 4 bases at V and 3 bases at J, with 22 bases between the two ends. The CDR3 loop spans 17 amino acids. This CDR3 is CASSSPGVARPHYEQYF. CDR3 nucleotide sequence: TGTGCCAGCAGTTCCCCCGGGGTAGCGAGGCCCCACTACGAGCAGTACTTC.

The V gene is TRBV18, the J gene TRBJ1-5; the match to TRBD1 covers 7 bases. This CDR3 is 14 amino acids long. J gave up 2 bases and V 4 bases, and 2 bases lay outside the gene matches. CDR1 is KGHSH, CDR2 LQKENI, per germline. The CDR3 loop is CASSQGAGNQPQHF. DNA for the CDR3: TGTGCCAGCTCACAGGGGGCTGGCAATCAGCCCCAGCATTTT.

The chain recombines TRBV28 with TRBJ2-3, with 9 positions matching TRBD2. Per germline, CDR1 MDHEN and CDR2 SYDVKM. This CDR3 spans 17 amino acids. Trimming cost V 3 bases and J 5 bases; bases outside gene matches: 12. CDR3 residues: CASSFQRLVAGVDTQYF. The CDR3 coding sequence is TGTGCCAGCAGTTTTCAGCGGTTGGTAGCGGGAGTAGATACGCAGTATTTT. The complete variable domain, with remaining parts taken from reference TRBV28 and TRBJ2-3, reads DVKVTQSSRYLVKRTGEKVFLECVQDMDHENMFWYRQDPGLGLRLIYFSYDVKMKEKGDIPEGYSVSREKKERFSLILESASTNQTSMYLCASSFQRLVAGVDTQYFGPGTRLTVL.

Turning to this clonotype: A much larger clone differs by one base, so this may be a read error. The chain is built from TRBV7-8 and TRBJ1-2, with 7 bases that match TRBD1. Germline-derived CDR1 and CDR2 are SGHVS and FQNEAQ. The CDR3 runs 13 residues. The CDR3: CASSLATGSGCTF. In nucleotides, the CDR3 is TGTGCCAGCAGCTTAGCGACAGGGTCCGGCTGCACCTTC. The entire variable domain, with the rest obtained from reference TRBV7-8 and TRBJ1-2, is as follows: GAGVSQSPRYKVAKRGQDVALRCDPISGHVSLFWYQQALGQGPEFLTYFQNEAQLDKSGLPSDRFFAERPEGSVSTLKIQRTQQEDSAVYLCASSLATGSGCTFGSGTRLTVV.

V and J are TRBV20-1 and TRBJ2-3; 9 positions match TRBD2. Trimming cost V 1 base and J 3 bases; bases outside gene matches: 5. Germline V gene lookup returns CDR1 DFQATT and CDR2 SNEGSKA (reference sequence). The CDR3 loop spans 15 amino acids. In DNA, the CDR3 is TGCAGTGCTAGAGGTCCTAGCGGGATAACAGATACGCAGTATTTT. This sequence encodes CSARGPSGITDTQYF.

V usage is TRBV2 and J usage is TRBJ2-3; a weak D match, TRBD2 (6 bases). Germline assignment: CDR1 SNHLY and CDR2 FYNNEI. This CDR3 has 12 amino acids. The V gene lost 2 bases and the J gene lost 10 bases, with 10 bases spanning the gap. CDR3 in DNA: TGTGCCAGCAGTGAATTGGCTAGCGCGCAGTATTTT. This sequence encodes CASSELASAQYF.

The chain has TRBV30 and TRBJ2-7; 7 nucleotides line up with TRBD1. V was pared by 3 bases and J by 6 bases, with 14 bases of the junction left unmatched. The CDR3 totals 15 residues. The germline V gene encodes CDR1 GTSNPN and CDR2 SVGIG (reference sequence). The CDR3 loop reads CAWRQRQGWLAEQYF. DNA for the CDR3: TGTGCCTGGAGACAAAGACAGGGTTGGTTAGCCGAGCAGTACTTC.

The chain has TRBV19 and TRBJ2-7; 10 nucleotides align to TRBD2. Germline V gene sequence: CDR1 LNHDA, CDR2 SQIVND (reference sequence). The V segment lost 3 bases and the J segment 5 bases; nucleotides outside the gene matches: 7. The CDR3 sequence is 15 residues long. The CDR3 coding sequence is TGTGCCAGTAGTATTATTAACCTAGCGGGAGACGAGCAGTACTTC. Translated: CASSIINLAGDEQYF.

In its sample, this clonotype was seen many times. V and J are TRBV7-2 and TRBJ2-7, with 9 bases aligning to TRBD1. Per the germline V gene, CDR1 is SGHTA and CDR2 is FQGNSA. Trimming took 5 bases from V and 4 from J; bases not matched to a gene: 6. The CDR3 has 14 residues. The CDR3 DNA sequence: TGTGCCAGCAGCCTGGACAGGGGTTGGTACGAGCAGTACTTC. Residues: CASSLDRGWYEQYF.

Many counts were recorded for this clonotype. The chain uses TRBV3-1 and TRBJ2-7; TRBD1 agrees at 9 bases. Germline CDR1 LGHDT, CDR2 YNNKEL (reference sequence). Losses at the gene ends were 3 bases for V and 4 bases for J; bases not matched to a gene: 4. The CDR3 sequence is 14 residues long. CDR3 bases: TGTGCCAGCAGCCAGCCCGGGACAGGGTACGAGCAGTACTTC. This translates into CASSQPGTGYEQYF.

This clonotype was observed many times. The chain is built from TRBV7-2 and TRBJ2-7; D unresolved. Between the trimmed V and J ends, which lost 3 bases and 2 bases, there was a span of 5 bases. This CDR3 contains 12 residues. The germline V gene has CDR1 SGHTA and CDR2 FQGNSA. In nucleotides, the CDR3 is TGTGCCAGCAGCTTGGCCCCCTACGAGCAGTACTTC. It codes for CASSLAPYEQYF. The whole variable domain, filled in from reference TRBV7-2 and TRBJ2-7, reads GAGVSQSPSNKVTEKGKDVELRCDPISGHTALYWYRQSLGQGLEFLIYFQGNSAPDKSGLPSDRFSAERTGGSVSTLTIQRTQQEDSAVYLCASSLAPYEQYFGPGTRLTVT.

A remark on this clonotype: Germline and junction disagree at one end, which may indicate a read error. In DNA form, the CDR3 reads TGCGCCAGCAGCCAAGATCGGACTAGCGGCTACAATGAGCAGTTCTTC. Translation gives CASSQDRTSGYNEQFF. The chain joins TRBV7-2 to TRBJ2-1, with 10 bases matching TRBD2. The germline CDR1 and CDR2 sequences are SGHTA and FQGNSA. The length of the CDR3 is 16 residues. The complete variable domain, with remaining parts taken from reference TRBV7-2 and TRBJ2-1, reads GAGVSQSPSNKVTEKGKDVELRCDPISGHTALYWYRQSLGQGLEFLIYFQGNSAPDKSGLPSDRFSAERTGGSVSTLTIQRTQQEDSAVYLCASSQDRTSGYNEQFFGPGTRLTVL.

The chain's CDR3 is CASSQEGREEETQYF. The CDR3 DNA reads as TGCGCCAGCAGCCAAGAAGGTCGGGAGGAAGAGACCCAGTACTTC. The V gene is TRBV4-1, the J gene TRBJ2-5; 7 nucleotides line up with TRBD2. Germline values: CDR1 MGHRA, CDR2 YSYEKL. The V and J ends lost 0 bases and 3 bases, in that order; junction bases with no gene match: 4. This CDR3 has 15 amino acids.

CDR3 DNA: TGTGCCAGCAGCCAGATCAGCTCTGGGGCCAACGTCCTGACTTTC. It encodes CASSQISSGANVLTF. The chain combines TRBV9 with TRBJ2-6; D gene ambiguous. This CDR3 has 15 residues. Trimming took off 4 bases at V and 0 bases at J, with 8 bases between the two ends. Germline CDR1 and CDR2: SGDLS and YYNGEE.

The chain employs TRBV7-9 and TRBJ2-2; D gene ambiguous. Germline-derived CDR1 and CDR2 are SEHNR and FQNEAQ (reference sequence). This CDR3 is 14 amino acids long. Between the trimmed V and J ends, which lost 1 base and 3 bases, there was a span of 6 bases. For the CDR3, the DNA is TGTGCCAGCAGCTTAGTTGGGCACACCGGGGAGCTGTTTTTT. The encoded protein is CASSLVGHTGELFF.

This clonotype has only a few counts. This chain uses TRBV3-1 with TRBJ2-2, with 7 bases lining up with TRBD2. The CDR3 length is 17 residues. CDR1 and CDR2 (germline): LGHDT, YNNKEL (reference sequence). J lost 0 bases, V lost 4 bases, and 8 bases had no gene match. The CDR3 loop is CASSPLAEPANTGELFF. CDR3 nucleotides: TGTGCCAGCAGCCCCCTAGCGGAGCCCGCGAACACCGGGGAGCTGTTTTTT.

The gene calls are TRBV19 and TRBJ2-5; possible D gene TRBD1, 5 bases. CDR3 size: 16 residues. Germline lookup yields CDR1 LNHDA and CDR2 SQIVND (reference sequence). V lost 5 bases, J lost 2 bases, and 18 bases lay in between. The CDR3 DNA is TGTGCCAGTAGTCGGTTTTCCAGGGCGACACAAGAGACCCAGTACTTC. Its translation: CASSRFSRATQETQYF.

The chain combines TRBV30 with TRBJ1-2, with D perhaps TRBD1 (5 bases). Trimming removed 1 base from V and 4 bases from J, with 13 bases in between. CDR1 GTSNPN and CDR2 SVGIG come from the germline V gene (reference sequence). The CDR3 spans 14 residues. As DNA, the CDR3 is TGTGCCTGGAGTGAGGGGACTTCGGGCTATGGCTACACCTTC. Its translation: CAWSEGTSGYGYTF.

This clonotype was seen a few times. The chain recombines TRBV20-1 with TRBJ2-7; the match to TRBD1 covers 7 bases. CDR3 length equals 16 residues. With V trimmed by 2 bases and J by 4 bases, 14 bases remained unmatched. Germline V gene lookup returns CDR1 DFQATT and CDR2 SNEGSKA (reference sequence). The CDR3 DNA reads as TGCAGTGCTAGACCCCGGGACAGTTTTTCCGTGTACGAGCAGTACTTC. Its protein is CSARPRDSFSVYEQYF.

This clonotype was seen at least ten times. This sequence joins TRBV20-1 and TRBJ2-7; the match to TRBD1 covers 7 bases. J gave up 4 bases and V 6 bases, and 6 bases lay outside the gene matches. Germline assignment: CDR1 DFQATT and CDR2 SNEGSKA (reference sequence). There are 12 residues in the CDR3. CDR3 nucleotide sequence: TGCAGTGCCAGGGGGTCCAAGTACGAGCAGTACTTC. The encoded protein is CSARGSKYEQYF.

The chain recombines TRBV19 with TRBJ2-4; no reliable D call. Germline CDR1 is LNHDA and CDR2 is SQIVND (reference sequence). V lost 4 bases and J lost 12, with 16 bases in between. This CDR3 is built from 13 residues. The CDR3 spells CASSTNQETNQYF. CDR3 nucleotide sequence: TGTGCCAGTAGTACCAACCAGGAAACCAATCAGTACTTC.

This clonotype was observed many times. The rearrangement links TRBV3-1 to TRBJ2-7; weak D call: TRBD2 (5 bases). Germline lookup yields CDR1 LGHDT and CDR2 YNNKEL (reference sequence). The CDR3 is made up of 12 amino acids. Trimming stripped 8 bases from V and 4 bases from J, with 12 bases between. The CDR3 nucleotides are TGTGCCAGCCAGAGTCGGGAATACGAGCAGTACTTC. It codes for CASQSREYEQYF.

V gene TRBV6-2 or TRBV6-3 combines with J gene TRBJ2-7, with 7 bases lining up with TRBD2. Germline CDR1 reads MNHEY; CDR2 reads SVGEGT. V lost 2 bases and J lost 4; bases outside the gene matches: 8. CDR3 size: 15 residues. Written as DNA, the CDR3 is TGTGCCAGCAGTTACGCGACTAGCCCCCCTTACGAGCAGTACTTC. Translating it yields CASSYATSPPYEQYF.

V is TRBV29-1 and J is TRBJ2-1; 8 nucleotides line up with TRBD2. Germline V gene lookup returns CDR1 SQVTM and CDR2 ANQGSEA. The CDR3 loop spans 14 amino acids. With 6 bases clipped from V and 1 base from J, the junction kept 5 bases outside the gene matches. CDR3 nucleotides: TGCAGCGTGGAACTAGCGGAATCCTACAATGAGCAGTTCTTC. Translated: CSVELAESYNEQFF.

This clonotype has a count of ten or more. The chain links TRBV7-8 to TRBJ2-7; TRBD1 agrees at 9 bases. The CDR3 is 16 residues long. V trimming: 4 bases; J trimming: 3 bases; junction bases outside the gene matches: 10. Germline V gene sequence: CDR1 SGHVS, CDR2 FQNEAQ. The CDR3 coding sequence is TGTGCCAGCAGCTCTTATCGACCGGGACAGGGCTACGAGCAGTACTTC. Its protein is CASSSYRPGQGYEQYF.